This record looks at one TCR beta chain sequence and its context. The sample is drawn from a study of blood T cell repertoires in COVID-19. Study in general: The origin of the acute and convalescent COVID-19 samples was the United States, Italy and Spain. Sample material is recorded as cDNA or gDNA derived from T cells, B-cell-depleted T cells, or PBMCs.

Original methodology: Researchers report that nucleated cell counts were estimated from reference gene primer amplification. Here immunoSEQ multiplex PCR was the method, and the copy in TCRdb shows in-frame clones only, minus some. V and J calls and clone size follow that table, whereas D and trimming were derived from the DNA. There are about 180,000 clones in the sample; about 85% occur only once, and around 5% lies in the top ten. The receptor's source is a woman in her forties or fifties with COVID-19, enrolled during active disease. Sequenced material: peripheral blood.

The CDR3, as DNA: TGTGCCAGCAGCTTTGGTCATTCCGCGGATACGCAGTATTTT. It specifies CASSFGHSADTQYF. The chain links TRBV11-1 to TRBJ2-3; no definite D call. V was clipped by 3 bases and J by 6 bases, with 13 bases between them. CDR3 length equals 14 residues. Germline V gene sequence: CDR1 SGHAT, CDR2 FQDESV (reference sequence).